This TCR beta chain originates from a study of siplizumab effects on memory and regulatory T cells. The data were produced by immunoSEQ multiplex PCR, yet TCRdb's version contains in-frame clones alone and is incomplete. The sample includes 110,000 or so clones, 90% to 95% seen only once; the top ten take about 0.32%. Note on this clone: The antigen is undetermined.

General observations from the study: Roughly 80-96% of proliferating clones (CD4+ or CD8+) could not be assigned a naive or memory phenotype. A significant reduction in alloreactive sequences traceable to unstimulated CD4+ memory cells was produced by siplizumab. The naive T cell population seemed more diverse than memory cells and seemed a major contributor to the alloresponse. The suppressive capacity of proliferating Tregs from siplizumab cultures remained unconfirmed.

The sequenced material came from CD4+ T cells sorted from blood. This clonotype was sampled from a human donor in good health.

CDR3 protein: CASTGVTGYSYNEQFF. Written as DNA, the CDR3 is TGTGCCAGCACCGGAGTTACGGGGTACTCCTACAATGAGCAGTTCTTC. The V and J genes are TRBV7-9 and TRBJ2-1, with D perhaps matching TRBD2 (5 bases). This CDR3 is 16 amino acids long. Germline V gene lookup returns CDR1 SEHNR and CDR2 FQNEAQ (reference sequence). The V end lost 7 bases, the J end lost 0 bases, and 16 bases lay between the germline ends.